Reported below is one T cell receptor beta chain. The assay was immunoSEQ multiplex PCR, and TCRdb's table has in-frame clones only and misses some. The top ten clones hold about 4.6% of a sample with under 350,000 clones, about 89% of them seen once. This specimen belongs to a study of blood T cell repertoires in COVID-19. Study as a whole: Samples of COVID-19 (acute and convalescent) were obtained from the United States, Italy and Spain. The analysed material was cDNA or gDNA that came from T cells, B-cell-depleted T cells, or PBMCs.

With 2 bases removed from V and 0 bases from J, the gap between germline ends came to 9 bases. This CDR3 comprises 15 residues. Germline loops: CDR1 SGHNT, CDR2 YYREEE (reference sequence). The sequencing input was peripheral blood. The chain employs TRBV5-4 and TRBJ1-3, with a tentative D call TRBD1 (6 bases). The clonotype originates from a man aged 40-50 years with acute or convalescent COVID-19. The CDR3 region has the DNA TGTGCCAGCAGCTTCCAGGGGAGCTCTGGAAACACCATATATTTT. The encoded protein is CASSFQGSSGNTIYF.